This T cell receptor beta chain was identified in a study of cytomegalovirus exposure and HLA in healthy donors. Findings and caveats of the study: Among TCR sequences, most were rare, though some public TCRs appeared in many donors. According to the study, 180 or so TCR beta chains were cytomegalovirus-associated. Within a later analysis, the majority of CMV-associated TCR beta chains appeared HLA-restricted.

V was shortened by 1 base and J by 3 bases, with 9 bases between the two germline ends. The CDR3 has 14 amino acids. Germline loops: CDR1 SGHAT, CDR2 FQNNGV. A word on this clone: The antigen is undetermined.

Primers included in the PCR were 60 Vbeta and 13 Jbeta primers. The data were produced by immunoSEQ multiplex PCR, yet TCRdb's version contains in-frame clones alone and is incomplete. The sample includes 110,000 or so clones, approximately 80% of them seen just once. The rearrangement uses TRBV11-2 and TRBJ1-1; D is uncertain. Sequenced material: PBMCs. The receptor was isolated from a woman between 25 and 40 years old in good health and CMV-seropositive. CDR3 nucleotides: TGTGCCAGCAGCTTAGGATCGGGTTACACTGAAGCTTTCTTT. Its translation is CASSLGSGYTEAFF.